The source of this T cell receptor beta chain is a study of CD8+ T cells in alopecia areata (dated 2018 in TCRdb). Some background on the complete study: Skin from C3H/HeJ donors with spontaneous alopecia (roughly 6-13 months old) was grafted onto female C3H/HeJ recipients aged roughly 7-11 weeks. Scalp clonality was compared across normal scalp (n=4), patchy alopecia areata scalp (n=8), and alopecia totalis/universalis scalp (n=8). RNA was extracted with the PAXgene miRNA kit for fixed scalp, the miRNeasy kit for PBMCs, and the RNeasy kit for mouse skin. The study used high-throughput TCRbeta sequencing to examine T cell clonal expansion in alopecia areata, in both the C3H/HeJ mouse model and human patients. immunoSEQ multiplex PCR using 35 Vbeta forward primers and 13 Jbeta reverse primers was used to amplify TCRbeta CDR3 regions. On the human side, TCRbeta sequencing was run on scalp tissue and on sorted CD4+ and CD8+ peripheral blood T cells from healthy controls and from alopecia areata patients with either patchy or totalis/universalis disease. Here is what the overall study found, with its caveats: Compared with normal scalp, lesional scalp, particularly in alopecia totalis/universalis, had higher clonality and more expanded CD8+ clones, which suggests antigenic drive. Shared TCR sequences between patients were less evident than in mice, which may be partly attributable to HLA diversity in the patient population. Unlike mouse skin, which is dominated by gammadelta T cells, normal human skin has resident alphabeta T cells that are also sequenced, and this complicates analysis of the scalp TCR repertoire.

The CDR3, from cysteine to phenylalanine, totals 13 residues. Part of the CDR3 DNA is given, 27 bases translated from base 1. The junction shows trimming of 4 bases on V and 0 bases on J, plus 7 bases between the germline ends. Based on the germline V gene (reference sequence), the CDR1 and CDR2 sequences are LGHNA and YNLKQL. Pooled mouse cutaneous lymph node cells were stained for CD4, CD8alpha, NKG2D, NKG2ACE and other markers and were then sorted on a BD Influx. This clone was seen at least ten times. It has no known antigen specificity. The species here is mouse, which means the gene names and germline sequences are mouse ones. Read sequence stops 4 residues before the CDR3 end, and the germline J gene provides the missing end. The method behind the library was the immunoSEQ multiplex PCR assay. RNA was extracted from all samples and reverse transcribed into cDNA, which served as template for TCR sequencing. SuperScript III was used to make first-strand cDNA, primed with a 2:1 mix of oligo-dT and random hexamers. A synthetic immune receptor repertoire was used to gauge amplification bias, and whatever bias remained was removed computationally. Libraries were sequenced on Illumina HiSeq using 60 bp reads that covered the CDR3 and were read from J toward V. On the authors' methods: Raw reads were preprocessed to remove errors, and CDR3 was defined by IMGT conventions from the conserved cysteine to phenylalanine. To get clonality, Shannon entropy was normalized by log2 of the number of productive unique TCRs and the result was subtracted from 1. Whether scalp clones were CD4 or CD8 was inferred by matching scalp TCRbeta sequences against CD4 and CD8 repertoires sorted from blood. TCRdb retrieved this table from immuneACCESS and kept in-frame rearrangements only. Not all clones are present; in checked studies, unresolved V genes account for under half, and no reason is known for the remainder. The V and J calls and clone size come from that table; D and trimming were worked out from the DNA. This sample contains some 5,500 clones, none of which is a singleton. The top ten constitute roughly 33% of the sample.

The sequence derives from a C3H/HeJ mouse with alopecia areata. This strain has the MHC haplotype H2-k. Input material: CD8+ T cells sorted from a lymph node. The rearrangement joined TRBV5 to TRBJ2-7, with TRBD1 perhaps the D gene, on 6 matching bases. The CDR3 protein: CASSRDNSYEQYF. The CDR3 bases that were read are TGTGCCAGCAGCCGGGACAACTCCTAT.